Presented here are 16 T cell receptor beta chains from one specimen sequenced in a study of graft-versus-host responses after intestinal transplantation. Measured with immunoSEQ multiplex PCR; TCRdb has only the in-frame clones, and not every one. The table includes around 100,000 clones, over 85% detected once. These receptors' targets are unknown. The sample was unstimulated CD8+ T cells sorted from spleen or lymph node cells, taken before intestinal transplant. These receptors originate from a human donor who received an intestinal transplant.

The gene calls are TRBV7-6 and TRBJ2-2; the D gene is possibly TRBD2 (8 bases). The germline CDR1 and CDR2 sequences are SGHVS and FNYEAQ. Trimming took off 8 bases at V and 8 bases at J, with 12 bases between the two ends. There are 12 residues in the CDR3. The CDR3 DNA reads as TGTGCCAGCCGGGAGGGGGCTGGGGAGCTGTTTTTT. It codes for CASREGAGELFF.

This clone showed up just a few times. V is TRBV9 and J is TRBJ1-5; TRBD1 might be the D (6 bases). The V gene lost 4 bases and the J gene lost 3 bases, with 11 bases spanning the gap. Germline CDR1 is SGDLS and CDR2 is YYNGEE. The CDR3 runs to 14 residues. In DNA, the CDR3 is TGTGCCAGCAGCCCGGACAGCGTCAATCAGCCCCAGCATTTT. Translated: CASSPDSVNQPQHF. The whole variable domain, remainder taken from reference TRBV9 and TRBJ1-5, is DSGVTQTPKHLITATGQRVTLRCSPRSGDLSVYWYQQSLDQGLQFLIQYYNGEERAKGNILERFSAQQFPDLHSELNLSSLELGDSALYFCASSPDSVNQPQHFGDGTRLSIL.

The CDR3 loop reads CSVDRWVGGGGGNEQFF. The CDR3, as DNA: TGCAGCGTTGATAGGTGGGTCGGGGGGGGCGGTGGAAATGAGCAGTTCTTC. The chain couples TRBV29-1 to TRBJ2-1; 8 positions agree with TRBD2. The CDR3 length is 17 residues. V lost 3 bases, J lost 7 bases, and 17 bases stayed unmatched. From germline, CDR1 is SQVTM and CDR2 ANQGSEA.

This clone was seen once. This chain connects TRBV7-2 to TRBJ2-3; 11 bases map to TRBD2. The CDR3 covers 15 residues. Germline values: CDR1 SGHTA, CDR2 FQGNSA. Trimming took 3 bases from V and 3 from J; bases not matched to a gene: 2. The CDR3 DNA sequence: TGTGCCAGCAGCTTTAGCGGGGGGGCAACAGATACGCAGTATTTT. Protein product: CASSFSGGATDTQYF.

This sequence joins TRBV9 and TRBJ1-1; 8 nucleotides match TRBD1. This CDR3 comprises 12 residues. CDR1 is SGDLS, CDR2 YYNGEE, per germline. J lost 7 bases, V lost 7 bases, and 6 bases had no gene match. The CDR3 coding sequence is TGTGCCAGCGCCGGACAGGGCGATGAAGCTTTCTTT. Translated, it gives CASAGQGDEAFF.

This clone came up once. The chain recombines TRBV6-1 with TRBJ2-1; D possibly corresponds to TRBD1 (5 bases). This CDR3 comprises 17 residues. The V end lost 3 bases, the J end lost 1 base, and 16 bases lay between the germline ends. Germline CDR1 MNHNS, CDR2 SASEGT. The CDR3 DNA reads as TGTGCCAGCAGTGACCTCAAGTGGGGCTGGTCCTACAATGAGCAGTTCTTC. As protein: CASSDLKWGWSYNEQFF.

This clone was detected once. The chain combines TRBV23-1 with TRBJ1-3; the D gene is possibly TRBD1 (5 bases). TRBV23-1 is filed as an ORF, its function uncertain. The germline V and J ends were trimmed by 4 bases and 0 bases, with 25 bases remaining between them. This CDR3 spans 20 amino acids. Here the CDR3 DNA reads TGCGCCAGCAGTCCTCGCCCCGCAGTCTCACAGGTTAGCTCTGGAAACACCATATATTTT. Translation: CASSPRPAVSQVSSGNTIYF.

The gene calls are TRBV4-1 and TRBJ1-1; D not resolved. The CDR3 extends over 14 amino acids. The germline V gene has CDR1 MGHRA and CDR2 YSYEKL. V lost 1 base and J lost 8, with 14 bases in between. CDR3 loop: CASSQGSGSIEAFF. CDR3 nucleotides: TGCGCCAGCAGCCAAGGGTCGGGCAGTATAGAAGCTTTCTTT.

The chain joins TRBV7-9 to TRBJ2-1, with 8 bases aligning to TRBD1. With V trimmed by 3 bases and J by 6 bases, 13 bases remained unmatched. Germline assignment: CDR1 SEHNR and CDR2 FQNEAQ (reference sequence). The CDR3 has 17 amino acids. Here the CDR3 DNA reads TGTGCCAGCAGCTTCTATGCCACAGGGGGAAAAGGCAATGAGCAGTTCTTC. Translating it yields CASSFYATGGKGNEQFF.

The table lists this clone with a few counts. The genes are TRBV19 and TRBJ1-2; perhaps TRBD1 as D (6 bases). The CDR3 totals 15 residues. Per the germline V gene, CDR1 is LNHDA and CDR2 is SQIVND (reference sequence). The ends were cut back, 3 bases at V and 0 bases at J, with 11 bases in the middle. The CDR3 coding sequence is TGTGCCAGTAGTATGAACCCAGGGGCTAACTATGGCTACACCTTC. Amino acids: CASSMNPGANYGYTF.

The gene calls are TRBV7-2 and TRBJ1-5; D may be TRBD1 (6 bases). The CDR3 length is 17 residues. Trimming shortened V by 1 base and J by 4 bases, and 17 bases separated the two germline ends. The germline V gene has CDR1 SGHTA and CDR2 FQGNSA. CDR3 in DNA: TGTGCCAGCAGCTTAGGGTGGGGAAGGGGGTATAATCAGCCCCAGCATTTT. As protein: CASSLGWGRGYNQPQHF.

V usage is TRBV29-1 and J usage is TRBJ2-3; D perhaps matches TRBD2 (5 bases). Germline V gene sequence: CDR1 SQVTM, CDR2 ANQGSEA. V was clipped by 0 bases and J by 2 bases, with 9 bases between them. This CDR3 contains 14 residues. CDR3 DNA: TGCAGCGTTGAAGATTTGAGGGACACAGATACGCAGTATTTT. Protein sequence: CSVEDLRDTDTQYF.

The genes are TRBV11-2 and TRBJ1-2; D might be TRBD1 (5 bases). Germline V gene sequence: CDR1 SGHAT, CDR2 FQNNGV. Deletions cut 0 bases from V and 5 bases from J, with 7 bases between. CDR3 size: 13 residues. CDR3 sequence reads: CASSLDRGYGYTF. DNA of the CDR3: TGTGCCAGCAGCTTAGACCGGGGGTATGGCTACACCTTC. Supplemented by reference TRBV11-2 and TRBJ1-2, the full variable domain reads EAGVAQSPRYKIIEKRQSVAFWCNPISGHATLYWYQQILGQGPKLLIQFQNNGVVDDSQLPKDRFSAERLKGVDSTLKIQPAKLEDSAVYLCASSLDRGYGYTFGSGTRLTVV.

There are a few counts of this clone. The genes are TRBV19 and TRBJ2-2; D is unresolved. CDR3 size: 11 residues. V shed 2 bases and J shed 5 bases, with 0 bases lying between them. In germline, CDR1 is LNHDA, CDR2 SQIVND (reference sequence). CDR3 residues: CASSITGELFF. DNA of the CDR3: TGTGCCAGTAGTATAACCGGGGAGCTGTTTTTT.

J is TRBJ2-1 and V is TRBV2; 10 nucleotides align to TRBD1. Germline CDR1 is SNHLY and CDR2 is FYNNEI. The V and J ends lost 4 bases and 4 bases, in that order; junction bases with no gene match: 10. The CDR3 loop spans 17 amino acids. In DNA, the CDR3 is TGTGCCAGCAGTGGCGAAGACAGGGGGCCGCCGTACAATGAGCAGTTCTTC. The encoded protein is CASSGEDRGPPYNEQFF.

The chain combines TRBV4-1 with TRBJ2-2; 8 positions match TRBD2. Germline V lookup: CDR1 MGHRA, CDR2 YSYEKL. This CDR3 comprises 19 residues. V shed 3 bases and J 7 bases; nucleotides not matched to a gene: 19. This CDR3 reads CASSQEPMRGAPRGGELFF. CDR3 sequence (DNA): TGCGCCAGCAGCCAGGAGCCTATGCGGGGGGCCCCGAGGGGCGGGGAGCTGTTTTTT.